What follows is one TCR beta chain and its context. The V end was cut by 5 bases, the J end by 13 bases, with 20 bases between. The CDR3 contains 13 residues. Germline lookup yields CDR1 SGHTA and CDR2 FQGNSA. This sample was taken from a study of blood T cell repertoires in COVID-19. As for the study in general: The United States, Italy and Spain supplied acute and convalescent COVID-19 samples. PBMCs, B-cell-depleted T cells, or T cells were the source of the cDNA or gDNA that made up the material.

Patients of the Seattle cohort, enrolled during active infection, were followed longitudinally. As originally analysed: Amplification with reference gene primers provided the estimates of nucleated cell counts. The repertoire was sequenced with immunoSEQ multiplex PCR; TCRdb's copy has only in-frame clones and lacks some. From that table come the V and J calls and clone size; the DNA was used to work out D and trimming. Of about 120,000 clones in the sample, around 89% are singletons; the top ten hold 4.3%. Sequencing was performed on peripheral blood. The rearrangement uses TRBV7-2 and TRBJ2-5; TRBD2 might be the D (6 bases). This TCR came from a man aged 55 to 70 with COVID-19, enrolled during active disease. The CDR3 DNA follows: TGTGCCAGCAGCCTTCTCGGCCGGGACTCTCTGTACTTC. Protein: CASSLLGRDSLYF.